The rows below give T cell receptor beta chains drawn from one sample of a study of T cell repertoires in cytomegalovirus infection. Antigens of these TCRs are unknown. From the reads, TCRdb called clonotypes with MiXCR, one entry per CDR3 protein. The sample carries 700,000 to 900,000 distinct CDR3 sequences, 25% to 35% recorded once. The specimen comprised cultured CD8+ T cells from PBMCs, sampled from culture after CMV antigen stimulation. All receptors come from a human donor in good health (CMV status not recorded). Some clones in this sample may be carry-over from other donors' samples. The CDR3 runs from the conserved cysteine through the conserved F or W. The order of the fields is J gene, V gene, D gene, clone size, CDR3 protein, CDR3 DNA. D genes are given only for firm matches. Size is stated for part of the rows, as once, few or many counts, or as a class when the clone is expanded.

>TRBJ1-2|TRBV27|NA|NA
CASSSHPVYGYTF
TGTGCCAGCAGTTCCCACCCTGTCTATGGCTACACCTTC
>TRBJ2-7|TRBV27|TRBD2|few
CASGPGTTHYEQYF
TGTGCCAGCGGCCCCGGGACTACCCATTACGAGCAGTACTTC
>TRBJ1-3|TRBV7-9|NA|many
CASSFYGNTIYF
TGTGCCAGCAGCTTTTATGGAAACACCATATATTTT
>TRBJ1-5|TRBV4-1|NA|few
CASSQVLSVWDQPQHF
TGCGCCAGCAGCCAAGTGTTGTCGGTTTGGGATCAGCCCCAGCATTTT
>TRBJ2-2|TRBV6-2/TRBV6-3|NA|NA
CASTPGPTGELFF
TGTGCCAGCACCCCCGGGCCCACCGGGGAGCTGTTTTTT
>TRBJ2-5|TRBV28|NA|once
CASRGTERYTQETQYF
TGTGCCAGCAGAGGGACGGAAAGATACACTCAAGAGACCCAGTACTTC
>TRBJ1-3|TRBV10-3|NA|NA
CAISVPRPTTSGNTIYF
TGTGCCATCAGTGTCCCCCGGCCTACCACCTCTGGAAACACCATATATTTT
>TRBJ2-5|TRBV11-2|TRBD2|few
CASSESGGLETQYF
TGTGCCAGCAGCGAGTCGGGGGGGCTCGAGACCCAGTACTTC
>TRBJ2-3|TRBV15|TRBD1|NA
CATSGQGAQADTQYF
TGTGCCACCAGCGGACAGGGGGCGCAGGCAGATACGCAGTATTTT
>TRBJ1-3|TRBV9|NA|NA
CASSPLPTDSGNTIYF
TGTGCCAGCAGCCCCCTCCCGACAGACTCTGGAAACACCATATATTTT
>TRBJ1-2|TRBV7-9|TRBD1|many
CASSYLDRINYGYTF
TGTGCCAGCAGCTACCTGGACAGGATTAACTATGGCTACACCTTC
>TRBJ2-2|TRBV3-1|NA|NA
CASSQDLGGPTGELFF
TGTGCCAGCAGCCAAGATCTTGGGGGCCCCACCGGGGAGCTGTTTTTT
>TRBJ2-3|TRBV6-6|NA|NA
CASSYKSGGTDTQYF
TGTGCCAGCAGTTACAAGTCCGGGGGCACAGATACGCAGTATTTT
>TRBJ2-2|TRBV12-3/TRBV12-4|NA|NA
CASVQGGGELFF
TGTGCCAGCGTACAAGGGGGCGGGGAGCTGTTTTTT
>TRBJ1-2|TRBV7-6|NA|NA
CASSLGPQSYGYTF
TGTGCCAGCAGCCTGGGACCCCAGAGCTATGGCTACACCTTC